Below, 8 T cell receptor beta chains from the same sample are listed, as sequenced in a study of blood T cell repertoires in COVID-19. The assay was immunoSEQ multiplex PCR, and TCRdb's table has in-frame clones only and misses some. This table has under 80,000 clones, approximately 86% appearing once. The sequencing input was peripheral blood. These receptors came from a man aged 65 to 85 with acute or convalescent COVID-19.

The chain has TRBV6-4 and TRBJ2-1, with 10 nucleotides matching TRBD2. The junction had 2 bases not matched to a gene; V was cut back by 4 bases and J by 2 bases. CDR3 size: 15 residues. Germline CDR1 reads MRHNA; CDR2 reads SNTAGT. The chain's CDR3 is CASSAGLAAYNEQFF. The CDR3 bases are TGTGCCAGCAGTGCAGGACTAGCGGCCTACAATGAGCAGTTCTTC.

V is TRBV2 and J is TRBJ2-7; 8 bases match TRBD1. Germline V gene lookup returns CDR1 SNHLY and CDR2 FYNNEI. V lost 6 bases and J lost 7; bases outside the gene matches: 5. This CDR3 comprises 12 residues. The CDR3 sequence: CASSWTGQEQYF. The CDR3 DNA follows: TGTGCCAGCAGCTGGACAGGGCAGGAGCAGTACTTC.

The chain carries TRBV11-2 and TRBJ2-7, with 12 bases aligning to TRBD2. Germline loops: CDR1 SGHAT, CDR2 FQNNGV. The CDR3 covers 15 residues. With V trimmed by 4 bases and J by 2 bases, 3 bases remained unmatched. The CDR3 DNA sequence: TGTGCCAGCAGCTCGACTAGCGGGAGAACCTACGAGCAGTACTTC. This translates into CASSSTSGRTYEQYF.

The chain uses TRBV7-9 and TRBJ2-3; D gene ambiguous. This CDR3 region has 13 residues. From germline, CDR1 is SEHNR and CDR2 FQNEAQ (reference sequence). The germline V and J ends were trimmed by 6 bases and 2 bases, with 9 bases remaining between them. CDR3 sequence reads: CASRMENTDTQYF. In DNA form, the CDR3 reads TGTGCCAGCAGAATGGAGAACACAGATACGCAGTATTTT.

The V gene is TRBV3-1 (or the pseudogene TRBV3-2), the J gene TRBJ2-7; D call uncertain. Germline V gene data show CDR1 as LGHDT and CDR2 as YNNKEL (reference sequence). V was shortened by 1 base and J by 1 base, with 5 bases between the two germline ends. CDR3 length: 13 amino acids. DNA of the CDR3: TGTGCCAGCAGCCAAGCCCCATCCTACGAGCAGTACTTC. Its protein is CASSQAPSYEQYF.

This chain joins TRBV27 and TRBJ1-2; TRBD1 agrees at 9 bases. The CDR3 runs to 14 residues. V lost 3 bases, J lost 7 bases, and 6 bases stayed unmatched. Germline CDR1 is MNHEY and CDR2 is SMNVEV (reference sequence). CDR3 region: CASSFGQGRGGYTF. CDR3 nucleotides: TGTGCCAGCAGTTTCGGACAGGGGAGAGGTGGCTACACCTTC.

The V call is TRBV19, the J call TRBJ2-1, with 7 bases fitting TRBD1. Germline V CDR1 and CDR2: LNHDA, SQIVND (reference sequence). Trimming at V came to 6 bases and at J to 4 bases, leaving 9 bases not matched to a gene. This CDR3 contains 15 residues. This chain's CDR3 is CASRPGQIPYNEQFF. CDR3 nucleotide sequence: TGTGCCAGTAGACCGGGACAGATCCCGTACAATGAGCAGTTCTTC. Using reference TRBV19 and TRBJ2-1 for the parts outside the CDR3, the full variable domain is DGGITQSPKYLFRKEGQNVTLSCEQNLNHDAMYWYRQDPGQGLRLIYYSQIVNDFQKGDIAEGYSVSREKKESFPLTVTSAQKNPTAFYLCASRPGQIPYNEQFFGPGTRLTVL.

In the case of this clone: Relative to the germline gene, one junction end is altered; a read error may explain this. The V and J genes are TRBV14 and TRBJ1-1, with D tentatively TRBD1 (5 bases). Germline V gives CDR1 SGHDN, CDR2 FVKESK. The CDR3 extends over 14 amino acids. The CDR3 is CASTQKGANTEAFF. Here the CDR3 DNA reads TGTGCCAGCACCCAAAAAGGGGCGAACACTGAAGCTTTCTTT.